Listed below are T cell receptor beta chains from one sample, sequenced in a study of identical twins. Via MiXCR, TCRdb re-called the 5' RACE reads, giving one row per CDR3 protein. This table has roughly 700,000 distinct CDR3 sequences, over 8.5% appearing once. The sample was also linked to a second study, of yellow fever vaccine responses in identical twins.

Sequenced: PBMCs. These receptors were collected from a woman aged 18-29 years in good health. CDR3s leave out the opening cysteine and the closing phenylalanine or tryptophan.

j_call v_call cdr3_aa
TRBJ2-1 TRBV6-1 ASSLGGGVVDEQF
TRBJ2-7 TRBV7-8 ASSFSGRGTSYEQY
TRBJ2-3 TRBV6-2/TRBV6-3 ASSYSIRGPDTQY
TRBJ2-7 TRBV20-1 SAGQSFEQY
TRBJ2-7 TRBV29-1 SVAQGVGYEQY
TRBJ1-5 TRBV12-3/TRBV12-4 ASSGTNSNQPQH
TRBJ2-3 TRBV5-5 ASRRTWGHTDTQY
TRBJ2-7 TRBV18 ASSPPSGHASEQY
TRBJ2-7 TRBV4-3 ASSQERGVPYEQY
TRBJ1-6 TRBV28 ASSSSRRANSPLH
TRBJ2-3 TRBV5-1 ARAVADTQY
TRBJ1-1 TRBV12-3/TRBV12-4 ASSLRTSNTEAF
TRBJ1-4 TRBV6-1 ASRIQGTYEKLF
TRBJ2-3 TRBV3-1 ASSQVLSTTDTQY
TRBJ2-7 TRBV25-1 ASSESGTSGGMD
TRBJ2-7 TRBV20-1 SARWGAYEQY
TRBJ2-1 TRBV6-1 ASRTSSSSYNEQF
TRBJ2-4 TRBV7-9 ASSSLTGKGAKNIQY
TRBJ2-5 TRBV5-1 ASSFVGRAGETQY
TRBJ2-1 TRBV18 ASSPVTSGMVGNEQF
TRBJ2-7 TRBV2 ASRGADAYEQY
TRBJ2-1 TRBV12-3/TRBV12-4 ASSLTLGLAGVPTHNEQF
TRBJ2-7 TRBV20-1 RGTGPYEQY
TRBJ1-5 TRBV18 ASSGEFNQPQH
TRBJ2-2 TRBV28 ASTGTGLYPSWELF
TRBJ1-4 TRBV30 AWSHRGINEKLF
TRBJ2-7 TRBV5-1 ASSLVTGAEYEQY
TRBJ2-1 TRBV7-2 ASSPQGSPTNEQF
TRBJ1-1 TRBV6-1 ASSAFPLAF
TRBJ2-5 TRBV2 AGTQNTGTQY
TRBJ2-5 TRBV20-1 SAPHKRGRETQY
TRBJ2-4 TRBV7-9 ASSPEGQDQY
TRBJ2-3 TRBV4-3 ASSQDGDLQDTQY
TRBJ1-5 TRBV4-3 ASSQDEFRGTSNQPQH
TRBJ2-1 TRBV4-1 ASSAKAGLADRDEQF
TRBJ2-7 TRBV15 ATSQGLARLRYEQY
TRBJ2-1 TRBV5-5 ASSLEGLAVNEQF
TRBJ2-1 TRBV4-2 ASSQDKDSGLAGGVEQF